This TCR beta chain derives from a study of cytomegalovirus exposure and HLA in healthy donors. Study-wide points: Most TCR sequences proved rare, with some public TCRs found in many donors.

In germline, CDR1 is SQVTM, CDR2 ANQGSEA. The CDR3 sequence is 14 residues long. V lost 4 bases, J lost 4 bases, and 17 bases lay in between. Details on this clone: The antigen remains unidentified.

At the time of sampling, donors were nominally healthy, though unrecorded immune exposures were likely. The PCR ran on 60 Vbeta and 13 Jbeta primers. Assay used: immunoSEQ multiplex PCR; TCRdb lists only in-frame clones, some missing. This repertoire shows over 130,000 clones, more than 75% found once; its top ten account for about 6.8%. The chain combines TRBV29-1 with TRBJ2-7; a possible D gene is TRBD1 (6 bases). The receptor comes from a woman between 40 and 50 years old in good health and CMV-seropositive. The sequencing sample was made of PBMCs. In DNA, the CDR3 is TGCAGCGTTGCCCGTGGGGGCGACGGGTACGAGCAGTACTTC. Translated, it gives CSVARGGDGYEQYF.